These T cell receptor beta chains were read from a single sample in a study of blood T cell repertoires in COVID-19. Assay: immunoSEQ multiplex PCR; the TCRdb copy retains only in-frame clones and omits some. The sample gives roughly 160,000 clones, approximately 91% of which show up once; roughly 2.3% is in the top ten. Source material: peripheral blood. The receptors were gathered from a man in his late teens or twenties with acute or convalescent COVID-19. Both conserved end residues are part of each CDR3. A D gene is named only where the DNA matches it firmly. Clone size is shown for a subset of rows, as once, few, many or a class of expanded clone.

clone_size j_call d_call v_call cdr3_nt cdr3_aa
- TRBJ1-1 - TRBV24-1 TGTGCCACCAGTGATTTAGGGGGTACTGAAGCTTTCTTT CATSDLGGTEAFF
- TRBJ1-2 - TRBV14 TGTGCCAGCAGCTCTGGGGGGGCCTGGACCTATGGCTACACCTTC CASSSGGAWTYGYTF
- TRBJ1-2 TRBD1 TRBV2 TGTGCCAGCTTCCCACCCGGGACAGGGGACTATGGCTACACCTTC CASFPPGTGDYGYTF
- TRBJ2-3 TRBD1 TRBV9 TGTGCCAGCAGCGTCCAACAGGGGACCCTTTCCACAGATACGCAGTATTTT CASSVQQGTLSTDTQYF
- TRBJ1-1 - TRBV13 TGTGCCAGCAGCTTAGCGTATTGGAACACTGAAGCTTTCTTT CASSLAYWNTEAFF
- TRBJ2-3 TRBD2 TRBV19 TGTGCCAGTAGTCCCTACCCGCCTAGCGGGAGTAGCACAGATACGCAGTATTTT CASSPYPPSGSSTDTQYF
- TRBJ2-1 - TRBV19 TGTGCCAGTAGTATGGACAGAACCTCCTACAATGAGCAGTTCTTC CASSMDRTSYNEQFF
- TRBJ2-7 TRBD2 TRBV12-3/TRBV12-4 TGTGCCAGCAACGGAGGAAGGGAGGGGGAGCAGTACTTC CASNGGREGEQYF
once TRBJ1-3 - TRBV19 TGTGCCAGTTACAGAGGGCCTGGAAACACCATATATTTT CASYRGPGNTIYF
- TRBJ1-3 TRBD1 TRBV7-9 TGTGCCAGCACCAACTTTCGACAGGGTTTCTCTGGAAACACCATATATTTT CASTNFRQGFSGNTIYF
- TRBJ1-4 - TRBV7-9 TGTGCCAGCCAGGCGCTCGGGGGTGAAAAACTGTTTTTT CASQALGGEKLFF
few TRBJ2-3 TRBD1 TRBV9 TGTGCCAGCAGCGTAGGGACAGGCCCCACAGATACGCAGTATTTT CASSVGTGPTDTQYF
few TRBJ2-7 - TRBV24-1 TGTGCCACCAGTGAGCGAGCCTCTTACGAGCAGTACTTC CATSERASYEQYF
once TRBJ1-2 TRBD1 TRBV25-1 TGTGCCAGCAGCGAGACAGGGGGTTTGGACTATGGCTACACCTTC CASSETGGLDYGYTF
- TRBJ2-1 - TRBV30 TGTGCCTGGAGTGTTAAGTTCCCGGCGGGGTACAATGAGCAGTTCTTC CAWSVKFPAGYNEQFF
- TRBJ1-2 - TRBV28 TGTGCCAGCAGTTTATTGGAGGCGTATGGCTACACCTTC CASSLLEAYGYTF
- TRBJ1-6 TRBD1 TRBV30 TGTGCCTGGAGTGTTGACAGGGAGACCCCCCTCCACTTT CAWSVDRETPLHF
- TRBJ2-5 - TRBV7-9 TGTGCCAGCAGCCCCCGGGTAGAGGAGACCCAGTACTTC CASSPRVEETQYF
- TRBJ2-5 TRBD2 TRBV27 TGTGCCAGCAGTTTATCTGGACTAGCGGGACGAGAGACCCAGTACTTC CASSLSGLAGRETQYF
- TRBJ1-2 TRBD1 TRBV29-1 TGCAGCGTTGACGGGACAGGGCCTTATGGCTACACCTTC CSVDGTGPYGYTF
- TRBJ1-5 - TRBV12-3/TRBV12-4 TGTGCCAGCAGTTCCCTCGGTCAGCCCCAGCATTTT CASSSLGQPQHF
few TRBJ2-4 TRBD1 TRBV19 TGTGCCAGTAGTGGGACAGGCCTAGGCATTACCAAAAACATTCAGTACTTC CASSGTGLGITKNIQYF
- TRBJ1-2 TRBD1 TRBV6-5 TGTGCCAGCAACCCCGGGAGAGGGGGCGCGAGGGGCTACACCTTC CASNPGRGGARGYTF
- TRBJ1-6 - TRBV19 TGTGCCAGTAGTAACAGGGAAGCGGCCTATAATTCACCCCTCCACTTT CASSNREAAYNSPLHF
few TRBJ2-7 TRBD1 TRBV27 TGTGCCAGCAGTTCCGGGACAGGGATCTACGAGCAGTACTTC CASSSGTGIYEQYF
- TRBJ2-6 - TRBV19 TGTGCCAGTAGTTCTAGGACAGGGACTACCTCTGGGGCCAACGTCCTGACTTTC CASSSRTGTTSGANVLTF
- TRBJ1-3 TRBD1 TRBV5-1 TGCGCCAGCAGCTTGGGGGGACAGGGCTCTGGAAACACCATATATTTT CASSLGGQGSGNTIYF
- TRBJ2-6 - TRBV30 TGTGCCTGGAGCTACTCTGGGGCCAACGTCCTGACTTTC CAWSYSGANVLTF
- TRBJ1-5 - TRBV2 TGTGCCAGCGGCGGGGGGAGCAATCAGCCCCAGCATTTT CASGGGSNQPQHF
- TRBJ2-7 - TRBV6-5 TGTGCCAGCAGAATCCCCCAGGGGCCCTCCTACGAGCAGTACTTC CASRIPQGPSYEQYF
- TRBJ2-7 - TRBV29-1 TGCAGCGTTCCCATCGGCGGAACCTACGAGCAGTACTTC CSVPIGGTYEQYF
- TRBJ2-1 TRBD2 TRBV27 TGTGCCAGCAGTGGACTAGCAGTCTACAATGAGCAGTTCTTC CASSGLAVYNEQFF
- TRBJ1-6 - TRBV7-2 TGTGCCAGCAGCTTAGATAGGATAGGGGAAAGCTCCTATAATTCACCCCTCCACTTT CASSLDRIGESSYNSPLHF
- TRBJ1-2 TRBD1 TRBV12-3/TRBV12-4 TGTGCCAGCAGTTTACAGGGGGCTAATGGCTACACCTTC CASSLQGANGYTF
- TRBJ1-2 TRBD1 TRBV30 TGTGCCTGGAAGTGGACAGGTTCCTTTTCTAACTATGGCTACACCTTC CAWKWTGSFSNYGYTF
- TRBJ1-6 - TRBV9 TGTGCCAGCAGCGTAGGAGCGGAAAATTCACCCCTCCACTTT CASSVGAENSPLHF
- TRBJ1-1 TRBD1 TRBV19 TGTGCCAGTAGTTTTCAGGGGGCTGACACTGAAGCTTTCTTT CASSFQGADTEAFF
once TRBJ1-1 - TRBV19 TGTGCCAGTAAGGCGACACCGAACACTGAAGCTTTCTTT CASKATPNTEAFF
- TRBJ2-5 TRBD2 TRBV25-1 TGTGCCAGCAGTGACACCCGGACTAGACAAGAGACCCAGTACTTC CASSDTRTRQETQYF
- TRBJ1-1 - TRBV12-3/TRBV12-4 TGTGCCAGCAGTATATTGAACACTGAAGCTTTCTTT CASSILNTEAFF
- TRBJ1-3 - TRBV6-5 TGTGCCAGCAGTCCCCAGGGTTACAGTGGAAACACCATATATTTT CASSPQGYSGNTIYF
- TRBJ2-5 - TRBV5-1 TGCGCCAGCAGCTTGGCTTTAGGAGAAGAGACCCAGTACTTC CASSLALGEETQYF
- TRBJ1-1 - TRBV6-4 TGTGCCAGCAGTGACGGGGCAGGGGAAGCTTTCTTT CASSDGAGEAFF
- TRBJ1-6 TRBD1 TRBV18 TGTGCCAGCTCCCTAGACAGGGGTGGTTCACCCCTCCACTTT CASSLDRGGSPLHF
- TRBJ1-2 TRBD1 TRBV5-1 TGCGCCAGCAGCACCGGACAGGGGACCGGCTACACCTTC CASSTGQGTGYTF
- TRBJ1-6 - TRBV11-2 TGTGCCAGCAGCCTTAGCTCCTATAATTCACCCCTCCACTTT CASSLSSYNSPLHF
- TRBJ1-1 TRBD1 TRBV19 TGTGCCAGTAGTATAAGGTCGGGGGCAGGGGGCGCGAACACTGAAGCTTTCTTT CASSIRSGAGGANTEAFF
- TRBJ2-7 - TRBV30 TGTGCCTGGATCTCTGCAGGGAACGAGCAGTACTTC CAWISAGNEQYF
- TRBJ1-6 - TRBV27 TGTGCCAGCAGTTTTGGCATGAATTCACCCCTCCACTTT CASSFGMNSPLHF
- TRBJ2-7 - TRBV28 TGTGCCAGCAGCCCCGGCCCCATGTGGGAGATCTCGCAGTACTTC CASSPGPMWEISQYF
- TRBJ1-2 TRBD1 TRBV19 TGTGCCAGTAGTACCGCCGACAGGGTGGATGGCTACACCTTC CASSTADRVDGYTF
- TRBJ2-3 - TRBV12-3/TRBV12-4 TGTGCCAGCCGAGGGTTCACAGATACGCAGTATTTT CASRGFTDTQYF
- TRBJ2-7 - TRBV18 TGTGCCAGCTCCCCTACCCCGCCAGCGGGCTACGAGCAGTACTTC CASSPTPPAGYEQYF